This passage covers 23 T cell receptor beta chains from one sample sequenced in a study of shared clonotypes between healthy human individuals. The repertoire was sequenced with immunoSEQ multiplex PCR; TCRdb's copy has only in-frame clones and lacks some. The repertoire holds about 1.1 million clones, with roughly 80% as singletons. The sequencing input was memory CD4+ T cells from PBMCs. Subset defined: CD45RA-negative fraction. The source is a young man in good health. Some clones in this sample may be carry-over from other donors' samples.

The chain has TRBV28 and TRBJ2-5; a possible D gene is TRBD2 (6 bases). TRBJ2-7 explains the end of the DNA better; the J call may be wrong. The CDR3 spans 15 residues. Germline V gene data show CDR1 as MDHEN and CDR2 as SYDVKM. The CDR3 bases are TGTGCCAGCAGTTCCGGGGGTAGCGGTGACGACGAGCAGTACTTC. Encoded protein: CASSSGGSGDDEQYF.

The chain is built from TRBV27 and TRBJ2-4, with 12 bases lining up with TRBD2. Germline CDR1 is MNHEY and CDR2 is SMNVEV (reference sequence). J was trimmed by 7 bases and V by 6 bases; bases with no gene match: 7. The CDR3 is made up of 15 amino acids. The CDR3 spells CASRLAGGPENIQYF. DNA for the CDR3: TGTGCCAGCAGGCTAGCGGGAGGGCCGGAGAACATTCAGTACTTC.

The chain is built from TRBV10-3 and TRBJ1-2, with D uncertain. V lost 7 bases and J 8 bases, leaving 11 bases between the germline ends. Germline V gene lookup returns CDR1 ENHRY and CDR2 SYGVKD. There are 11 residues in the CDR3. Here the CDR3 DNA reads TGTGCCATCATGGACGGGTTCGGCTACACCTTC. Amino acid sequence: CAIMDGFGYTF.

The chain couples TRBV27 to TRBJ2-7; no firm D call. The V gene lost 6 bases and the J gene lost 2 bases, with 17 bases spanning the gap. This CDR3 is built from 15 residues. The germline CDR1 and CDR2 sequences are MNHEY and SMNVEV (reference sequence). CDR3 region: CASSLRQASAYEQYF. As DNA, the CDR3 is TGTGCCAGCAGCCTGAGGCAGGCTTCCGCCTACGAGCAGTACTTC.

This clone is a singleton in its sample. The sample holds other DNA sequences that translate to the same CDR3. The CDR3 is CASSFGGPGANVLTF. Written as DNA, the CDR3 is TGTGCCAGCAGCTTCGGGGGCCCAGGGGCCAACGTCCTGACTTTC. The chain employs TRBV5-4 and TRBJ2-6; D tentatively fits TRBD1 or TRBD2 (6 bases each). Per the germline V gene, CDR1 is SGHNT and CDR2 is YYREEE (reference sequence). Trimming left V 2 bases short and J 4 bases short, with 10 bases between. CDR3 size: 15 residues.

This chain uses TRBV7-9 with TRBJ2-7; 8 nucleotides match TRBD1. V lost 5 bases to trimming and J lost 1 base; unmatched junction nucleotides: 4. CDR3 length equals 14 residues. Germline V CDR1 and CDR2: SEHNR, FQNEAQ (reference sequence). DNA for the CDR3: TGTGCCAGCAGCCAGAGACAGGGGTCCTACGAGCAGTACTTC. This gives the protein CASSQRQGSYEQYF. Complete variable domain (other parts from reference TRBV7-9 and TRBJ2-7): DTGVSQNPRHKITKRGQNVTFRCDPISEHNRLYWYRQTLGQGPEFLTYFQNEAQLEKSRLLSDRFSAERPKGSFSTLEIQRTEQGDSAMYLCASSQRQGSYEQYFGPGTRLTVT.

Only a few counts were recorded for this clone. This chain uses TRBV4-2 with TRBJ2-7; 7 nucleotides match TRBD2. The junction had 14 bases not matched to a gene; V was cut back by 3 bases and J by 6 bases. Germline V CDR1 and CDR2: LGHNA, YNFKEQ. The CDR3 sequence is 16 residues long. CDR3 sequence reads: CASSHPGQGGPGEQYF. Here the CDR3 DNA reads TGTGCCAGCAGCCACCCCGGGCAGGGAGGGCCGGGCGAGCAGTACTTC.

The chain recombines TRBV20-1 with TRBJ2-7; D is uncertain. Germline V gene data show CDR1 as DFQATT and CDR2 as SNEGSKA (reference sequence). The CDR3 extends over 11 amino acids. V was pared by 6 bases and J by 9 bases, with 15 bases between. The DNA of the CDR3 is TGCAGTGCCAATTCGATCCGCGGGCAGTACTTC. It encodes CSANSIRGQYF.

The CDR3: CASSARGSPDYGYTF. The CDR3 region has the DNA TGTGCCAGCAGTGCCCGGGGATCACCCGACTATGGCTACACCTTC. The chain uses TRBV28 and TRBJ1-2; D call uncertain. V was shortened by 5 bases and J by 3 bases, with 16 bases between the two germline ends. Germline values: CDR1 MDHEN, CDR2 SYDVKM. This CDR3 has 15 amino acids.

V usage is TRBV5-1 and J usage is TRBJ1-1, with 12 bases lining up with TRBD1. The CDR3 extends over 16 amino acids. Germline-derived CDR1 and CDR2 are SGHRS and YFSETQ. The ends lost 3 bases at V and 4 bases at J; junction bases unmatched: 7. CDR3 DNA sequence: TGCGCCAGCAGCTGGGGACAGGGGGCGACGGGCACTGAAGCTTTCTTT. It encodes CASSWGQGATGTEAFF.

The gene calls are TRBV7-3 and TRBJ2-1, with D tentatively TRBD2 (6 bases). This CDR3 spans 16 amino acids. The germline V and J ends were trimmed by 2 bases and 10 bases, with 21 bases remaining between them. The germline gives CDR1 SGHTA, CDR2 FQGTGA. This CDR3 is CASSLEAAGRSSEQFF. The CDR3, as DNA: TGTGCCAGCAGCTTAGAGGCGGCAGGGAGGTCCAGCGAGCAGTTCTTC.

The chain couples TRBV7-9 to TRBJ2-1; 10 bases match TRBD2. Per the germline V gene, CDR1 is SEHNR and CDR2 is FQNEAQ (reference sequence). Losses at the gene ends were 4 bases for V and 6 bases for J; bases not matched to a gene: 12. The CDR3 contains 17 residues. CDR3 DNA sequence: TGTGCCAGCAGCTCCCATCCGGGACTAGCGAGGTTCAATGAGCAGTTCTTC. This translates into CASSSHPGLARFNEQFF.

This clone was observed a single time. The rearrangement uses TRBV7-9 and TRBJ2-7, with unresolved D. This CDR3 spans 12 amino acids. Germline values: CDR1 SEHNR, CDR2 FQNEAQ (reference sequence). V lost 5 bases and J 4 bases, leaving 9 bases between the germline ends. CDR3 residues: CASSRTLYEQYF. CDR3 sequence (DNA): TGTGCCAGCAGCCGAACTCTTTACGAGCAGTACTTC.

The chain joins TRBV7-8 to TRBJ2-5; the D is unclear. The germline V gene has CDR1 SGHVS and CDR2 FQNEAQ. The CDR3 runs to 12 residues. V was clipped by 5 bases and J by 3 bases, with 7 bases between them. CDR3 residues: CASSAIKETQYF. DNA of the CDR3: TGTGCCAGCAGCGCCATCAAAGAGACCCAGTACTTC.

This chain connects TRBV5-8 to TRBJ2-1; D possibly corresponds to TRBD1 (6 bases). Trimming took off 0 bases at V and 4 bases at J, with 8 bases between the two ends. The CDR3 is made up of 14 amino acids. Germline V lookup: CDR1 SGHTS, CDR2 YDEGEE. This CDR3 reads CASSLGQGYNEQFF. CDR3 coding DNA: TGTGCCAGCAGCTTGGGGCAGGGGTACAATGAGCAGTTCTTC.

V gene TRBV18 combines with J gene TRBJ1-1; D perhaps matches TRBD1 (5 bases). Germline CDR1 KGHSH, CDR2 LQKENI. Trimming took 3 bases from V and 10 from J, leaving 15 bases between them. The CDR3 covers 13 residues. CDR3 in amino acids: CASSPEQASVAFF. CDR3 DNA: TGTGCCAGCTCACCGGAACAGGCTAGTGTAGCTTTCTTT.

The chain employs TRBV12-5 and TRBJ2-2; 15 bases match TRBD2. The trim removed 3 bases at V and 3 bases at J, leaving 14 bases unmatched. The CDR3 loop spans 21 amino acids. Germline values: CDR1 LGHNT, CDR2 FRNRAP. In DNA, the CDR3 is TGTGCTAGTGGTTTTCGGGGAGGTGGACTAGCGGGAGGGCCTTACACCGGGGAGCTGTTTTTT. Its translation is CASGFRGGGLAGGPYTGELFF.

CDR3 in DNA: TGTGCCAGCGCTCGCGGTGGAGGGGGGGGTAACTACGAGCAGTACTTC. Encoded protein: CASARGGGGGNYEQYF. The J gene is TRBJ2-7, the V gene TRBV28; D is perhaps TRBD2 (7 bases). This CDR3 is built from 16 residues. V was pared by 8 bases and J by 3 bases, with 23 bases between. Germline assignment: CDR1 MDHEN and CDR2 SYDVKM.

The chain uses TRBV19 and TRBJ1-1; tentatively, D is TRBD1 (5 bases). In germline, CDR1 is LNHDA, CDR2 SQIVND (reference sequence). Deletions cut 5 bases from V and 0 bases from J, with 10 bases between. This CDR3 has 14 residues. The CDR3 DNA reads TGTGCCAGTAGTTGGGGGTACATGAACACTGAAGCTTTCTTT. This encodes CASSWGYMNTEAFF.

The chain is built from TRBV10-3 and TRBJ2-3; 8 positions match TRBD2. This CDR3 is 15 amino acids long. The trim removed 4 bases at V and 4 bases at J, leaving 7 bases unmatched. Germline CDR1 ENHRY, CDR2 SYGVKD. CDR3 sequence reads: CAISGGGGRPDTQYF. The CDR3 DNA reads as TGTGCCATCAGTGGGGGGGGCGGGAGGCCAGATACGCAGTATTTT.

The V gene is TRBV18, the J gene TRBJ1-4; possibly TRBD1 for D (6 bases). V was trimmed by 2 bases and J by 6 bases, leaving 13 bases between them. Germline CDR1 is KGHSH and CDR2 is LQKENI. The CDR3 spans 15 residues. The CDR3 bases are TGTGCCAGCTCACCATACGGGCAGGGGTATGAAAAACTGTTTTTT. It yields the protein CASSPYGQGYEKLFF.

The table lists this clone with a few counts. The gene calls are TRBV5-4 and TRBJ2-2; 7 nucleotides line up with TRBD2. J was trimmed by 6 bases and V by 0 bases; bases with no gene match: 14. CDR1 SGHNT and CDR2 YYREEE come from the germline V gene (reference sequence). The CDR3 is made up of 18 amino acids. In DNA form, the CDR3 reads TGTGCCAGCAGCTTGGGGGGGAACGCGGGAGTGGTTCCCGGGGAGCTGTTTTTT. It translates to CASSLGGNAGVVPGELFF.

This clone turned up a few times. The rearrangement links TRBV9 to TRBJ2-5, with 9 bases that match TRBD1. Germline V gene data show CDR1 as SGDLS and CDR2 as YYNGEE. After removal of 4 bases from V and 1 base from J, the junction contained 5 bases not matched to a gene. The CDR3 is made up of 15 amino acids. The DNA of the CDR3 is TGTGCCAGCAGCCCAGAGGACAGGGGCCAAGAGACCCAGTACTTC. Amino acids: CASSPEDRGQETQYF. Based on the CDR3 plus reference TRBV9 and TRBJ2-5, the full variable domain is DSGVTQTPKHLITATGQRVTLRCSPRSGDLSVYWYQQSLDQGLQFLIQYYNGEERAKGNILERFSAQQFPDLHSELNLSSLELGDSALYFCASSPEDRGQETQYFGPGTRLLVL.